The 30 T cell receptor beta chains listed next were all sequenced from one sample in a study of T cells expressing NK-cell markers. TCRdb re-called the 5' RACE reads and gives one entry per CDR3 protein, without DNA. This sample's table has more than 250,000 distinct CDR3 sequences. Material: blood T cells: a sorted CD56 or NKG2C T cell subset, CD4+ or CD8+ T cells, or bulk PBMC T cells (not recorded which). Every receptor here comes from a man between 18 and 29 years old in good health.

V gene TRBV15 combines with J gene TRBJ2-3. This CDR3 has 14 amino acids. The germline CDR1 and CDR2 sequences are LNHNV and YYDKDF (reference sequence). CDR3 amino acids: CATSRVRTTDTQYF. The full variable domain, completed using reference TRBV15 and TRBJ2-3, is DAMVIQNPRYQVTQFGKPVTLSCSQTLNHNVMYWYQQKSSQAPKLLFHYYDKDFNNEADTPDNFQSRRPNTSFCFLDIRSPGLGDTAMYLCATSRVRTTDTQYFGPGTRLTVL.

The chain links TRBV11-2 to TRBJ2-7; no DNA is available, so the TRBD1 call from TCRdb remains unchecked. The germline V gene encodes CDR1 SGHAT and CDR2 FQNNGV. CDR3 length: 18 amino acids. The CDR3: CASSLLPGSSFSSYEQYF.

The chain joins TRBV20-1 to TRBJ1-2; the D call from TCRdb, TRBD1, cannot be confirmed without DNA. CDR1 and CDR2 from the germline V gene are DFQATT and SNEGSKA (reference sequence). The CDR3 length is 13 residues. The CDR3 loop reads CSARDRGTYGYTF.

This chain connects TRBV6-1 to TRBJ1-1. The CDR3 consists of 15 residues. CDR1 is MNHNS, CDR2 SASEGT, per germline. The CDR3 sequence is CASSVESGVGTEAFF.

V and J are TRBV6-1 and TRBJ2-1; with no DNA, the TCRdb D assignment of TRBD2 cannot be verified. The CDR3 totals 15 residues. Germline assignment: CDR1 MNHNS and CDR2 SASEGT. The CDR3 region is CASSVASGRDNEQFF.

The chain combines TRBV7-6 with TRBJ2-1; lacking DNA, the TRBD2 call made by TCRdb goes unchecked. The CDR3 has 16 amino acids. CDR1 SGHVS and CDR2 FNYEAQ come from the germline V gene. The CDR3 loop is CASSPFGTSSYNEQFF.

J is TRBJ1-5 and V is TRBV12-3 or TRBV12-4; TCRdb designates TRBD1, a call that cannot be tested without DNA. This CDR3 is 13 amino acids long. CDR3 loop: CASSRQGNQPQHF.

The rearrangement uses TRBV7-2 and TRBJ2-3; TCRdb calls TRBD1, which cannot be checked without DNA. Per germline, CDR1 SGHTA and CDR2 FQGNSA. This CDR3 has 15 residues. The chain's CDR3 is CASSSKTTQGGFQYF. Together with reference TRBV7-2 and TRBJ2-3, the CDR3 gives the full variable domain: GAGVSQSPSNKVTEKGKDVELRCDPISGHTALYWYRQSLGQGLEFLIYFQGNSAPDKSGLPSDRFSAERTGGSVSTLTIQRTQQEDSAVYLCASSSKTTQGGFQYFGPGTRLTVL.

This chain joins TRBV12-3 or TRBV12-4 and TRBJ2-7; TCRdb selects TRBD1, and the lack of DNA leaves this call unchecked. This CDR3 region has 15 residues. This chain's CDR3 is CASSFSGTGNHEQYF.

The chain's CDR3 is CASSLGARDRGLYEQYF. V gene TRBV7-2 combines with J gene TRBJ2-7; TCRdb's assignment of TRBD1 cannot be checked, as there is no DNA. The CDR3 runs to 17 residues. Per the germline V gene, CDR1 is SGHTA and CDR2 is FQGNSA.

This chain links TRBV14 with TRBJ1-5; TCRdb names TRBD1, which stays unverified in the absence of DNA. The CDR3 covers 12 residues. In germline, CDR1 is SGHDN, CDR2 FVKESK. The CDR3 sequence: CASSAGLGPQHF.

V gene TRBV30 combines with J gene TRBJ1-4; TCRdb returns TRBD1, unconfirmable since there is no DNA. The CDR3 is 14 amino acids. Germline V lookup: CDR1 GTSNPN, CDR2 SVGIG (reference sequence). The CDR3 region is CAWSDGQGNEKLFF.

The V gene is TRBV20-1, the J gene TRBJ2-3; the TRBD2 assignment by TCRdb is unverifiable without DNA. Germline V gene sequence: CDR1 DFQATT, CDR2 SNEGSKA (reference sequence). This CDR3 region has 15 residues. The chain's CDR3 is CSASPRSSGADTQYF.

The chain is built from TRBV20-1 and TRBJ2-3; without DNA, the TCRdb call of TRBD2 cannot be checked. Germline values: CDR1 DFQATT, CDR2 SNEGSKA (reference sequence). The CDR3 loop spans 19 amino acids. This CDR3 reads CSARGGLAGVGGSTDTQYF.

The chain couples TRBV24-1 to TRBJ2-2; TCRdb's assignment of TRBD1 cannot be checked, as there is no DNA. The CDR3 runs 14 residues. Germline V CDR1 and CDR2: KGHDR, SFDVKD. The CDR3 reads CATRSGVNVGELFF.

This chain uses TRBV6-5 with TRBJ1-5. The CDR3 length is 14 residues. CDR1 is MNHEY and CDR2 is SVGAGI in the germline V gene. CDR3 sequence reads: CASSYSASNQPQHF.

The gene calls are TRBV6-5 and TRBJ2-3; TCRdb outputs TRBD2, but without DNA this stays unchecked. The germline CDR1 and CDR2 sequences are MNHEY and SVGAGI. This CDR3 contains 14 residues. This chain's CDR3 is CASSYSNQRGAQYF.

This chain uses TRBV25-1 with TRBJ2-1; TCRdb indicates TRBD1, and absent DNA this call remains unverified. Germline loops: CDR1 MGHDK, CDR2 SYGVNS. This CDR3 is built from 14 residues. The CDR3 spells CASSVTGVGASQFF.

The chain employs TRBV2 and TRBJ1-1. This CDR3 comprises 14 residues. CDR1 and CDR2 (germline): SNHLY, FYNNEI. CDR3 region: CASSAESIGTEAFF.

V is TRBV3-1 and J is TRBJ2-3; TCRdb outputs TRBD2, but without DNA this stays unchecked. The CDR3 extends over 14 amino acids. The germline V gene has CDR1 LGHDT and CDR2 YNNKEL (reference sequence). CDR3 loop: CASSQFAAGGTQYF.

The rearrangement joins TRBV5-5 to TRBJ2-5; TCRdb picks TRBD2, but there is no DNA to check that call. Germline values: CDR1 SGHKS, CDR2 YYEKEE (reference sequence). There are 16 residues in the CDR3. CDR3 protein: CASSLRELASQETQYF. Full variable domain (remainder filled in from reference TRBV5-5 and TRBJ2-5): DAGVTQSPTHLIKTRGQQVTLRCSPISGHKSVSWYQQVLGQGPQFIFQYYEKEERGRGNFPDRFSARQFPNYSSELNVNALLLGDSALYLCASSLRELASQETQYFGPGTRLLVL.

The CDR3 spells CASSLDLIGIGGEQFF. The chain combines TRBV7-6 with TRBJ2-1; TCRdb selects TRBD1, and the lack of DNA leaves this call unchecked. Germline CDR1 and CDR2: SGHVS and FNYEAQ. The CDR3 totals 16 residues.

The V gene is TRBV24-1, the J gene TRBJ2-3. The CDR3 length is 15 residues. CDR1 KGHDR and CDR2 SFDVKD come from the germline V gene. The CDR3: CATSDRVRTKDTQYF.

V and J are TRBV12-3 or TRBV12-4 and TRBJ2-3; TCRdb reports TRBD2, a call that lacks DNA to check it against. The CDR3 has 14 residues. The CDR3 protein is CASSPLGPRDTQYF.

The chain combines TRBV20-1 with TRBJ2-3; there is no DNA to check the TCRdb D call of TRBD2. Looked up from germline, CDR1 is DFQATT and CDR2 is SNEGSKA (reference sequence). This CDR3 region has 17 residues. The CDR3 region is CSARPPRLAGATDTQYF.

The chain recombines TRBV19 with TRBJ2-1; TCRdb's D gene call, TRBD2, goes unchecked for lack of DNA. This CDR3 spans 17 amino acids. Germline V gives CDR1 LNHDA, CDR2 SQIVND (reference sequence). CDR3 amino acids: CASKRLADKSSYNEQFF.

This sequence joins TRBV12-3 or TRBV12-4 and TRBJ1-4; TCRdb returns TRBD1, unconfirmable since there is no DNA. The CDR3 loop spans 14 amino acids. This CDR3 is CASSSGQKYEKLFF.

The chain couples TRBV7-8 to TRBJ2-1; with no DNA, the TCRdb D assignment of TRBD2 cannot be verified. The CDR3 spans 14 residues. Looked up from germline, CDR1 is SGHVS and CDR2 is FQNEAQ. The chain's CDR3 is CASSVSSVVNEQFF.

The chain is built from TRBV4-3 and TRBJ2-7; the TRBD2 assignment by TCRdb is unverifiable without DNA. This CDR3 region has 13 residues. The germline V gene has CDR1 LGHNA and CDR2 YSLEER. CDR3 residues: CASSQDPRGEQYF.

V and J are TRBV4-3 and TRBJ2-2. The CDR3 spans 17 residues. CDR1 LGHNA and CDR2 YSLEER come from the germline V gene. CDR3 sequence reads: CASSQDVLPSQTGELFF.